This paragraph covers one T cell receptor (beta chain) sequence. Its antigen is currently not known. Base qualities were left out, and no much larger clone turns up one base away. These data originate in a study of cytotoxic CD8 clonotypes in ibrutinib-treated CLL (dated by TCRdb to the early 2020s). In terms of the full investigation: The cohort included roughly 15 treatment-naive and some 10 relapsed/refractory patients; 17 to 18 were IGHV unmutated. Partial responses were observed in about 25 patients and complete responses in 2; after a median follow-up of 68 months, remission was maintained in about 15 patients and progression was observed in roughly 12. Samples at response were collected after a median of roughly twelve months of treatment, with a range of roughly 6 to 40 months. An average of around 250,000 productive templates and approximately 90,000 productive rearrangements was obtained per sample. Longitudinal samples were available for about 30% of the roughly 86 trial participants. Cryopreserved peripheral blood mononuclear cells were obtained prior to treatment, at the time of response, and at either disease progression or sustained remission. Patients were still on ibrutinib when every remission and progressive disease sample was collected. General study outcomes and caveats: An increase in clonality was observed at ibrutinib response, with clonality remaining stable during sustained remission and falling back toward baseline at progression. Baseline clonality was found to be higher than that of age-matched healthy donors and was strongly correlated with circulating CD8+ T-cell counts. Public clonotypes were found to be uncommon and were observed to contract or remain stable during treatment; the increase in clonality was shown to reflect expansion of private clonotypes at ibrutinib response. Sampling times were not matched between sustained-remission and progressing patients, and lymph node repertoires were not studied.

This specimen's time point label, per the study, means: progressive disease on ibrutinib. Roughly 1.8 micrograms of genomic DNA were extracted from cryopreserved PBMCs for TCR beta library preparation. High-throughput TCR beta sequencing was performed on longitudinal blood samples from CLL patients receiving ibrutinib monotherapy. The patients were enrolled in a single-center, open-label phase 2 trial of ibrutinib monotherapy. Each clonotype received, on average, 10x coverage in deep resolution sequencing performed on a MiSeq, where the target depth lay between 1 in 1 million and 1 in 200,000 T cells. The immunoSEQ hsTCRB Kit was used to generate the TCR beta libraries. As for the original processing: Data were analyzed with ImmunoSEQ Data Assistant and ImmunoSEQ Analyzer, with V, D and J genes assigned per IMGT definitions. Clonality, which ranges from 0 to 1, was calculated as one minus the normalized Shannon entropy of productive rearrangement frequencies. Only overrepresented clonotypes making up at least 0.05% of the repertoire of each patient were included in the public clonotype analysis. Some 14 age-matched healthy donor repertoires from immuneACCESS served as clonality controls. The table was pulled from immuneACCESS by TCRdb, which kept in-frame rearrangements only. Such tables lose some clones; where checked, under half of the loss comes from unresolved V genes, and the rest has no known cause. V and J calls and clone size come straight from that table; D and trimming were deduced from the DNA. Within this sample are around 70,000 clones, with around 82% of them counted one time only. Around 7.7% of the sample is in the top ten clones.

The sample was PBMCs, taken at disease progression, from a patient treated with ibrutinib. This TCR was recovered from a human donor with chronic lymphocytic leukemia.

The CDR3 here reads CASGGNTGELFF. At the DNA level, the sequence is TGTGCCAGTGGGGGGAACACCGGGGAGCTGTTTTTT. Recombination linked TRBV19 to TRBJ2-2; the D element might be TRBD1 or TRBD2, as each aligns at 5 bases. For CDR1 and CDR2, the germline V gene (reference sequence) lists LNHDA and SQIVND. There are 12 amino acids in the CDR3, from cysteine to phenylalanine inclusive. Of all the DNA, just the CDR3 is kept, 36 bases in frame from base 1. V was cut back by 8 bases and J by 1 base, leaving a gap of 5 bases between them.